The T cell receptor (beta chain) described here comes from a study of blood T cell repertoires in COVID-19. Study summary: Material from acute and convalescent COVID-19 was sourced from the United States, Italy and Spain. The analysed material was cDNA or gDNA that came from T cells, B-cell-depleted T cells, or PBMCs.

TCRdb's copy holds only in-frame clones and misses some; the assay was immunoSEQ multiplex PCR. The table has under 200,000 clones, around 90% seen once; the top ten hold around 2.1%. With 3 bases clipped from V and 6 bases from J, the junction kept 3 bases outside the gene matches. The CDR3 extends over 15 amino acids. Germline V gene sequence: CDR1 LNHDA, CDR2 SQIVND (reference sequence). The chain carries TRBV19 and TRBJ2-1, with 12 bases matching TRBD2. The TCR was taken from a man aged 18 to 29 with acute or convalescent COVID-19. The sample consisted of peripheral blood. The CDR3: CASSIGLAGINEQFF. The CDR3 coding sequence is TGTGCCAGTAGTATTGGACTAGCGGGGATCAATGAGCAGTTCTTC.